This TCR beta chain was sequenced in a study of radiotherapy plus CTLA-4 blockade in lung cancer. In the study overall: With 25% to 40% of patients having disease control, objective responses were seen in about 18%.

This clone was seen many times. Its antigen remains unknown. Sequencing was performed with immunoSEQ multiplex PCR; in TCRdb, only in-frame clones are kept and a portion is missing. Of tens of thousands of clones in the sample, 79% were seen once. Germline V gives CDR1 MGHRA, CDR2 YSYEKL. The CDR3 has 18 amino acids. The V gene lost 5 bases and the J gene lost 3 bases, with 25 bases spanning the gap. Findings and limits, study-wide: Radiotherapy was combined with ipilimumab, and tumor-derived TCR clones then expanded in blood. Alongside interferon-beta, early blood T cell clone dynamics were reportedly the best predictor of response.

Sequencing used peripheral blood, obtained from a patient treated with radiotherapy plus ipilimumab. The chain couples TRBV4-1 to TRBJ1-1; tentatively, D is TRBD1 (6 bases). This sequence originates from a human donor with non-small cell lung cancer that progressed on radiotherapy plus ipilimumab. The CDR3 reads CASSTLFGTRKGDTEAFF. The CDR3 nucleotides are TGCGCCAGCAGCACCCTGTTTGGGACCCGAAAGGGGGACACTGAAGCTTTCTTT.